Listed here are 32 T cell receptor beta chains from one sample, sequenced in a study of Graves' ophthalmopathy and Graves' hyperthyroidism. The authors amplified TCR beta CDR3 regions from RNA transcripts. HTBI-primed first-round RT-PCR preceded second-round multiplex PCR. TCRdb re-called the multiplex PCR reads with MiXCR, one entry per CDR3 protein. The table includes fewer than 650,000 distinct CDR3 sequences, about a fifth detected once. Source material: peripheral blood. The receptors were gathered from a woman between 18 and 29 years old with stable Graves' hyperthyroidism. Some clones in this sample may be carry-over from other donors' samples.

This clonotype has a count of ten or more. The V and J genes are TRBV9 and TRBJ2-7, with 10 bases that match TRBD1. Germline V gives CDR1 SGDLS, CDR2 YYNGEE. The CDR3 is 15 residues long. V was pared by 4 bases and J by 3 bases, with 7 bases of the junction left unmatched. In DNA, the CDR3 is TGTGCCAGCAGCCCTGGACAGGGGGACTTCTACGAGCAGTACTTC. Translated: CASSPGQGDFYEQYF.

This clonotype was seen ten or more times. V usage is TRBV2 and J usage is TRBJ2-7; TRBD1 matches 10 bases. J was trimmed by 5 bases and V by 7 bases; bases with no gene match: 5. There are 13 residues in the CDR3. Germline V CDR1 and CDR2: SNHLY, FYNNEI. CDR3 amino acids: CASNGQGVDEQYF. The CDR3 DNA is TGTGCCAGCAATGGACAGGGGGTGGACGAGCAGTACTTC.

This clonotype was detected many times. V gene TRBV20-1 combines with J gene TRBJ1-5; 7 bases agree with TRBD1. V dropped 3 bases and J dropped 4; count of bases not matched to a gene: 12. Germline V gene data show CDR1 as DFQATT and CDR2 as SNEGSKA (reference sequence). The CDR3 consists of 16 residues. This chain's CDR3 is CSASGGTEYSNQPQHF. CDR3 in DNA: TGCAGTGCTAGTGGTGGGACAGAGTATTCGAATCAGCCCCAGCATTTT.

This clonotype has more than one count but fewer than ten. The CDR3 bases are TGCGCCAGCAGCCAATCTTATGCAGGGAAATACGAGCAGTACTTC. Translated: CASSQSYAGKYEQYF. The V and J genes are TRBV4-1 and TRBJ2-7; D possibly corresponds to TRBD1 (5 bases). The germline V gene encodes CDR1 MGHRA and CDR2 YSYEKL. Trimming shortened V by 2 bases and J by 4 bases, and 15 bases separated the two germline ends. The CDR3 runs 15 residues.

This clonotype appeared many times. The V call is TRBV20-1, the J call TRBJ2-5, with 7 bases identical to TRBD2. The junction had 10 bases not matched to a gene; V was cut back by 3 bases and J by 0 bases. Germline CDR1 is DFQATT and CDR2 is SNEGSKA (reference sequence). The CDR3 totals 16 residues. The CDR3 here is CSASSRGDPYQETQYF. The CDR3 bases are TGCAGTGCTAGTTCACGGGGGGATCCGTACCAAGAGACCCAGTACTTC.

Ten or more counts support this clonotype. The genes are TRBV30 and TRBJ1-1, with a tentative D call TRBD1 (6 bases). The V gene lost 4 bases and the J gene lost 3 bases, with 15 bases spanning the gap. CDR3 length: 14 residues. Germline CDR1 and CDR2: GTSNPN and SVGIG (reference sequence). Written as DNA, the CDR3 is TGTGCCTGGAAAAGACAGGTGAGAGACACTGAAGCTTTCTTT. It translates to CAWKRQVRDTEAFF. Full variable domain (missing parts from reference TRBV30 and TRBJ1-1): SQTIHQWPATLVQPVGSPLSLECTVEGTSNPNLYWYRQAAGRGLQLLFYSVGIGQISSEVPQNLSASRPQDRQFILSSKKLLLSDSGFYLCAWKRQVRDTEAFFGQGTRLTVV.

The chain is built from TRBV2 and TRBJ1-3; D gene uncertain. The CDR3 consists of 15 residues. Trimming left V 6 bases short and J 4 bases short, with 16 bases between. In germline, CDR1 is SNHLY, CDR2 FYNNEI. Here the CDR3 reads CASRAGLLRGNTIYF. CDR3 bases: TGTGCCAGCAGGGCCGGACTTCTTCGGGGAAACACCATATATTTT.

This clonotype was counted at least ten times. The chain is built from TRBV7-2 and TRBJ2-6; 7 positions match TRBD2. V was clipped by 6 bases and J by 2 bases; unmatched bases: 16. CDR3 length: 19 residues. Germline lookup yields CDR1 SGHTA and CDR2 FQGNSA. CDR3: CASSKTSGTIGTGANVLTF. CDR3 DNA sequence: TGTGCCAGCAGTAAGACTTCCGGGACTATCGGGACTGGGGCCAACGTCCTGACTTTC.

This clonotype was picked up many times. V and J are TRBV20-1 and TRBJ2-5; 9 nucleotides match TRBD2. The V gene's germline CDR1 is DFQATT and CDR2 SNEGSKA (reference sequence). This CDR3 has 15 amino acids. Germline trimming cut 7 bases from V and 5 bases from J; bases unmatched to any gene: 14. The CDR3 region has the DNA TGCAGTGTCAGGAGGGCGGGGGGGCTGATGGAGACCCAGTACTTC. Amino acids: CSVRRAGGLMETQYF.

The genes are TRBV28 and TRBJ1-1, with TRBD1 matching over 10 bases. Unmatched junction bases numbered 8, after V lost 6 bases and J lost 4 bases. The CDR3 spans 15 residues. CDR1 is MDHEN, CDR2 SYDVKM, per germline. The CDR3 sequence: CASRTGGEWGTEAFF. Here the CDR3 DNA reads TGTGCCAGCAGGACAGGGGGCGAATGGGGCACTGAAGCTTTCTTT.

This clonotype occurred many times. The V call is TRBV27, the J call TRBJ2-2, with TRBD2 matching over 9 bases. V shed 7 bases and J 2 bases; nucleotides not matched to a gene: 5. Per germline, CDR1 MNHEY and CDR2 SMNVEV (reference sequence). This CDR3 is built from 15 residues. CDR3 residues: CASNIAGVNTGELFF. CDR3 in DNA: TGTGCCAGCAATATAGCGGGAGTAAACACCGGGGAGCTGTTTTTT.

This clonotype was counted ten times or more. The V call is TRBV5-1, the J call TRBJ2-7; TRBD2 agrees at 12 bases. V lost 3 bases to trimming and J lost 1 base; unmatched junction nucleotides: 2. CDR3 length: 15 residues. Per germline, CDR1 SGHRS and CDR2 YFSETQ. The CDR3 is CASSSGLAGSYEQYF. CDR3 bases: TGCGCCAGCAGCTCAGGACTAGCGGGATCCTACGAGCAGTACTTC.

This clonotype showed up many times. J is TRBJ1-5 and V is TRBV6-1; 7 bases fit TRBD1. This CDR3 has 16 amino acids. J gave up 3 bases and V 6 bases, and 11 bases lay outside the gene matches. The V gene's germline CDR1 is MNHNS and CDR2 SASEGT. The CDR3 DNA is TGTGCCAGCAGGCCCGACACAGGGGAGGACAATCAGCCCCAGCATTTT. Translation: CASRPDTGEDNQPQHF.

This clonotype showed up many times. The chain has TRBV6-2 or TRBV6-3 and TRBJ1-1, with D hard to call. The V and J ends lost 5 bases and 6 bases respectively, with 16 bases between them. The CDR3 runs 14 residues. CDR1 MNHEY and CDR2 SVGEGT come from the germline V gene. The CDR3 reads CASSRLGLRAEAFF. The CDR3, as DNA: TGTGCCAGCAGTCGCCTCGGGTTGAGGGCTGAAGCTTTCTTT.

This clonotype was counted at least ten times. The V call is TRBV30, the J call TRBJ1-1; tentatively, D is TRBD1 (6 bases). This CDR3 is built from 17 residues. Germline V CDR1 and CDR2: GTSNPN, SVGIG (reference sequence). Trimming left V 3 bases short and J 3 bases short, with 23 bases between. CDR3 sequence reads: CAWRTGLRVGPYTEAFF. CDR3 DNA sequence: TGTGCCTGGAGAACAGGGTTAAGGGTAGGACCGTACACTGAAGCTTTCTTT.

This clonotype showed up many times. The chain couples TRBV6-1 to TRBJ1-2; D is possibly TRBD1 (5 bases). In germline, CDR1 is MNHNS, CDR2 SASEGT. This CDR3 has 13 amino acids. Trimming removed 7 bases at V and 8 bases at J, with 17 bases between. The CDR3 spells CASMRQLWMGYTF. For the CDR3, the DNA is TGTGCCAGCATGCGACAGTTGTGGATGGGCTACACCTTC.

This clonotype was seen repeatedly, ten times or more. An end of the junction does not agree with germline; a read error may underlie this. This chain joins TRBV20-1 and TRBJ2-5; no definite D call. The CDR3 runs to 11 residues. Germline CDR1 reads DFQATT; CDR2 reads SNEGSKA (reference sequence). The CDR3 DNA follows: TGCAGTGCTCAACCCCAAGGGACCCAGTACTTC. This codes for CSAQPQGTQYF.

A few counts support this clonotype. The chain couples TRBV7-9 to TRBJ1-2; no firm D call. The ends were cut back, 0 bases at V and 3 bases at J, with 11 bases in the middle. The CDR3 sequence is 15 residues long. From germline, CDR1 is SEHNR and CDR2 FQNEAQ (reference sequence). The CDR3 sequence: CASSLAGGQHYGYTF. The CDR3 DNA sequence: TGTGCCAGCAGCTTAGCCGGCGGGCAGCACTATGGCTACACCTTC. Drawing the rest from reference TRBV7-9 and TRBJ1-2, the complete variable domain is DTGVSQNPRHKITKRGQNVTFRCDPISEHNRLYWYRQTLGQGPEFLTYFQNEAQLEKSRLLSDRFSAERPKGSFSTLEIQRTEQGDSAMYLCASSLAGGQHYGYTFGSGTRLTVV.

At least ten counts were recorded for this clonotype. CDR3 residues: CASSLRQGAGNTEAFF. DNA of the CDR3: TGTGCCAGCAGTTTAAGACAGGGGGCAGGGAACACTGAAGCTTTCTTT. The rearrangement joins TRBV28 to TRBJ1-1, with 10 positions matching TRBD1. The CDR3 contains 16 residues. Trimming cost V 2 bases and J 1 base; bases outside gene matches: 4. Per the germline V gene, CDR1 is MDHEN and CDR2 is SYDVKM.

This clonotype was counted at least ten times. The genes are TRBV10-3 and TRBJ2-7, with 7 bases fitting TRBD1. V lost 10 bases and J lost 2; bases outside the gene matches: 8. The length of the CDR3 is 13 residues. Germline CDR1 reads ENHRY; CDR2 reads SYGVKD. For the CDR3, the DNA is TGTGCCACCTCCGGGACAGACACCTACGAGCAGTACTTC. Translation: CATSGTDTYEQYF.

The sample holds many counts of this clonotype. J is TRBJ2-5 and V is TRBV24-1, with 10 bases identical to TRBD1. Germline CDR1 KGHDR, CDR2 SFDVKD. The trim removed 10 bases at V and 5 bases at J, leaving 6 bases unmatched. The CDR3 is 13 residues long. The CDR3 region has the DNA TGTGCCACTGGGACAGGGGTTATGGAGACCCAGTACTTC. Translating gives CATGTGVMETQYF.

J is TRBJ2-5 and V is TRBV7-2; 7 nucleotides agree with TRBD1. The CDR3 totals 16 residues. The germline V gene encodes CDR1 SGHTA and CDR2 FQGNSA. Unmatched junction bases numbered 9, after V lost 0 bases and J lost 5 bases. The CDR3, as DNA: TGTGCCAGCAGCTTAGCGCGTGAAGGGGGCTGGGAGACCCAGTACTTC. Translation gives CASSLAREGGWETQYF.

The chain recombines TRBV11-2 with TRBJ2-5, with TRBD2 matching 10 bases. Trimming took 8 bases from V and 2 from J; bases not matched to a gene: 5. The germline V gene encodes CDR1 SGHAT and CDR2 FQNNGV. The CDR3 has 14 residues. The CDR3 reads CASCKAGGQETQYF. The CDR3 DNA reads TGTGCCAGCTGCAAAGCGGGGGGGCAAGAGACCCAGTACTTC.

In this sample, this clonotype turned up once. The CDR3 DNA reads TGTGCCAGCAGTGAAGTTAAGGACAGGGAGCTGTTTTTT. This translates into CASSEVKDRELFF. This chain links TRBV6-1 with TRBJ2-2, with D possibly matching TRBD1 (5 bases). Between the trimmed V and J ends, which lost 1 base and 9 bases, there was a span of 9 bases. The CDR3 contains 13 residues. From germline, CDR1 is MNHNS and CDR2 SASEGT.

This clonotype was observed many times. V and J are TRBV29-1 and TRBJ1-2, with 7 positions matching TRBD1. Germline V gives CDR1 SQVTM, CDR2 ANQGSEA. The CDR3 spans 12 residues. The trim removed 6 bases at V and 3 bases at J, leaving 4 bases unmatched. The CDR3: CSVDREDYGYTF. The CDR3 DNA is TGCAGCGTCGACAGGGAGGACTATGGCTACACCTTC.

This clonotype was seen many times. The V gene is TRBV6-1, the J gene TRBJ1-1; 8 nucleotides line up with TRBD1. Germline V gives CDR1 MNHNS, CDR2 SASEGT. The CDR3 has 15 residues. V was clipped by 5 bases and J by 6 bases; unmatched bases: 11. CDR3 DNA: TGTGCCAGCAGTCCCAGGACAGGGCGGGGGTCTGAAGCTTTCTTT. It encodes CASSPRTGRGSEAFF.

V is TRBV5-1 and J is TRBJ2-5; the match to TRBD1 covers 8 bases. CDR1 is SGHRS and CDR2 is YFSETQ in the germline V gene. CDR3 length: 14 residues. Trimming took 2 bases from V and 5 from J; bases not matched to a gene: 5. DNA of the CDR3: TGCGCCAGCAGCTTTGACAGGGGAGAGGAGACCCAGTACTTC. Its translation: CASSFDRGEETQYF.

The chain couples TRBV30 to TRBJ1-1; possible D gene TRBD1, 5 bases. CDR1 and CDR2 (germline): GTSNPN, SVGIG (reference sequence). The V end lost 2 bases, the J end lost 1 base, and 11 bases lay between the germline ends. CDR3 size: 14 residues. CDR3 in DNA: TGTGCCTGGAGTTGGGGCAGGTGGAACACTGAAGCTTTCTTT. Residues: CAWSWGRWNTEAFF. Drawing the rest from reference TRBV30 and TRBJ1-1, the complete variable domain is SQTIHQWPATLVQPVGSPLSLECTVEGTSNPNLYWYRQAAGRGLQLLFYSVGIGQISSEVPQNLSASRPQDRQFILSSKKLLLSDSGFYLCAWSWGRWNTEAFFGQGTRLTVV.

This clonotype was seen repeatedly, ten times or more. The chain has TRBV27 and TRBJ2-4; D ambiguous. Trimming cost V 4 bases and J 7 bases, with 20 bases left between them. The CDR3 spans 16 residues. The germline V gene encodes CDR1 MNHEY and CDR2 SMNVEV (reference sequence). The CDR3 loop is CASSSHLTQHSNIQYF. The DNA for the CDR3 is TGTGCCAGCAGTTCCCACTTAACTCAACACTCTAACATTCAGTACTTC.

This clonotype was seen at least ten times. This chain joins TRBV4-3 and TRBJ1-1; D may be TRBD1 (5 bases). Per the germline V gene, CDR1 is LGHNA and CDR2 is YSLEER. Trimming cost V 0 bases and J 0 bases, with 5 bases left between them. The CDR3 totals 14 residues. The CDR3 protein is CASSQEGVNTEAFF. CDR3 bases: TGCGCCAGCAGCCAAGAAGGGGTGAACACTGAAGCTTTCTTT.

This clonotype was found many times. The chain combines TRBV6-2 or TRBV6-3 with TRBJ2-2, with TRBD2 matching over 7 bases. Trimming took 7 bases from V and 2 from J; bases not matched to a gene: 7. The V gene's germline CDR1 is MNHEY and CDR2 SVGEGT. CDR3 length: 15 amino acids. This CDR3 is CASKGPSGNTGELFF. The CDR3 bases are TGTGCCAGCAAGGGGCCTAGCGGCAACACCGGGGAGCTGTTTTTT.

This clonotype occurred a few times. The V call is TRBV11-2, the J call TRBJ1-5; perhaps TRBD1 as D (6 bases). The V gene lost 1 base and the J gene lost 7 bases, with 17 bases spanning the gap. The CDR3 contains 16 residues. From germline, CDR1 is SGHAT and CDR2 FQNNGV. CDR3 DNA: TGTGCCAGCAGCTTAGGTTCCAGGGGCGGCGAGCAGCCCCAGCATTTT. Translation: CASSLGSRGGEQPQHF. The complete variable domain, with remaining parts taken from reference TRBV11-2 and TRBJ1-5, reads EAGVAQSPRYKIIEKRQSVAFWCNPISGHATLYWYQQILGQGPKLLIQFQNNGVVDDSQLPKDRFSAERLKGVDSTLKIQPAKLEDSAVYLCASSLGSRGGEQPQHFGDGTRLSIL.